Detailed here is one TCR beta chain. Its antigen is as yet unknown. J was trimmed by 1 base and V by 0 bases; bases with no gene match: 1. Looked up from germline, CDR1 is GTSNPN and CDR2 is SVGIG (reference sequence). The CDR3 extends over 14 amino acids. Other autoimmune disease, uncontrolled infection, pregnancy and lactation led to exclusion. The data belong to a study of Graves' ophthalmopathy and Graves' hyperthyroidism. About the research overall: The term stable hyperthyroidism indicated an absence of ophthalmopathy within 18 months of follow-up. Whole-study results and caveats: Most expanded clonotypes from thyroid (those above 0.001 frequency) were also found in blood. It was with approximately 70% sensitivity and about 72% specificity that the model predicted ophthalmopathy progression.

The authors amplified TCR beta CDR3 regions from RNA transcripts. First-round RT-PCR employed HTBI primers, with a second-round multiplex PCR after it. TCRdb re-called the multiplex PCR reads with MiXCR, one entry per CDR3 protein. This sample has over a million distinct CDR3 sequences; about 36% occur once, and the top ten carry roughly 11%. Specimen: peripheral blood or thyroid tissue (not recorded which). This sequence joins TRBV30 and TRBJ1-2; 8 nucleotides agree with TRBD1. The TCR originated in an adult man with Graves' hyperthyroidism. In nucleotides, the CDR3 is TGTGCCTGGAGTGTTGACAGGGGTAACTATGGCTACACCTTC. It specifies CAWSVDRGNYGYTF.